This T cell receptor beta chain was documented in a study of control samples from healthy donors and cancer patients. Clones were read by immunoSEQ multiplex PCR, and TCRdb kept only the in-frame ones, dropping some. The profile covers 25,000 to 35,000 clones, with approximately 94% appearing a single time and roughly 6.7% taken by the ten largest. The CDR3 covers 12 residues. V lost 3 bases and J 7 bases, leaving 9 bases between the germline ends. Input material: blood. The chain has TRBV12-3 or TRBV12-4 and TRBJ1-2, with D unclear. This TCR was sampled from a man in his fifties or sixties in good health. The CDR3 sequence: CASSFGFSGYTF. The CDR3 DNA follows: TGTGCCAGCAGTTTTGGATTTTCTGGCTACACCTTC.